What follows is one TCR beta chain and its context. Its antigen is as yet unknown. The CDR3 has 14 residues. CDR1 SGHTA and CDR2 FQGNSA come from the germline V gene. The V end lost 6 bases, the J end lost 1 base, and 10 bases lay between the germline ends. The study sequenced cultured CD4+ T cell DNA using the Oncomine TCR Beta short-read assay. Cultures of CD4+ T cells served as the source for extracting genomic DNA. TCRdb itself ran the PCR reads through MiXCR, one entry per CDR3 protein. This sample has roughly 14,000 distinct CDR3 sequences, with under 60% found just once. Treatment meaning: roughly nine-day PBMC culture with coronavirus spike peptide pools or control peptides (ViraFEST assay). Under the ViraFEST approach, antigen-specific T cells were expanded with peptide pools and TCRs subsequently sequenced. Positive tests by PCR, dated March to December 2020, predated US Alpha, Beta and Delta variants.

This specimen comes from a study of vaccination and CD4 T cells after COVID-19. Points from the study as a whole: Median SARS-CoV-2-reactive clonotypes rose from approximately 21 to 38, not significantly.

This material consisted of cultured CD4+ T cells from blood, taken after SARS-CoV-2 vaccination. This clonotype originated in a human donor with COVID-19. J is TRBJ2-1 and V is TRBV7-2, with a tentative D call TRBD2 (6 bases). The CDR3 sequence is CASRGAGSYNEQFF. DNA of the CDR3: TGTGCCAGCAGAGGGGCGGGGTCCTACAATGAGCAGTTCTTC.